The next 3 T cell receptor beta chains were all read from a single sample in a study of preoperative IRX-2 immunotherapy in early breast cancer. As for treatment: preoperative locoregional IRX-2 cytokine immunotherapy. Sequencing was performed with immunoSEQ multiplex PCR; in TCRdb, only in-frame clones are kept and a portion is missing. Among around 95,000 clones listed, roughly 90% were seen once. Sequenced material: tumor tissue, taken after IRX-2 immunotherapy. The receptors were sampled from a human donor with breast cancer.

The V and J genes are TRBV5-1 and TRBJ2-1, with D maybe TRBD2 (6 bases). This CDR3 has 14 residues. Trimming pared 0 bases from V and 3 bases from J, leaving 7 bases between. Germline CDR1 is SGHRS and CDR2 is YFSETQ. The CDR3 nucleotides read TGCGCCAGCAGCTTGGGGGACTTCTACAATGAGCAGTTCTTC. Translated: CASSLGDFYNEQFF.

This clone was counted a single time. This rearrangement joins TRBV5-1 to TRBJ1-5; weak D call: TRBD1 (6 bases). Germline CDR1 SGHRS, CDR2 YFSETQ. The CDR3 sequence is 17 residues long. Trimming took 3 bases from V and 3 from J, leaving 19 bases between them. This CDR3 reads CASSSSGAPKANQPQHF. The CDR3 region has the DNA TGCGCCAGCAGCTCCTCAGGGGCCCCAAAGGCCAATCAGCCCCAGCATTTT.

The chain links TRBV19 to TRBJ1-5; D not certain. The CDR3 runs to 13 residues. CDR1 LNHDA and CDR2 SQIVND come from the germline V gene (reference sequence). The germline V and J ends were trimmed by 3 bases and 1 base, with 4 bases remaining between them. The CDR3 is CASSIWSNQPQHF. CDR3 sequence (DNA): TGTGCCAGTAGTATTTGGAGCAATCAGCCCCAGCATTTT.